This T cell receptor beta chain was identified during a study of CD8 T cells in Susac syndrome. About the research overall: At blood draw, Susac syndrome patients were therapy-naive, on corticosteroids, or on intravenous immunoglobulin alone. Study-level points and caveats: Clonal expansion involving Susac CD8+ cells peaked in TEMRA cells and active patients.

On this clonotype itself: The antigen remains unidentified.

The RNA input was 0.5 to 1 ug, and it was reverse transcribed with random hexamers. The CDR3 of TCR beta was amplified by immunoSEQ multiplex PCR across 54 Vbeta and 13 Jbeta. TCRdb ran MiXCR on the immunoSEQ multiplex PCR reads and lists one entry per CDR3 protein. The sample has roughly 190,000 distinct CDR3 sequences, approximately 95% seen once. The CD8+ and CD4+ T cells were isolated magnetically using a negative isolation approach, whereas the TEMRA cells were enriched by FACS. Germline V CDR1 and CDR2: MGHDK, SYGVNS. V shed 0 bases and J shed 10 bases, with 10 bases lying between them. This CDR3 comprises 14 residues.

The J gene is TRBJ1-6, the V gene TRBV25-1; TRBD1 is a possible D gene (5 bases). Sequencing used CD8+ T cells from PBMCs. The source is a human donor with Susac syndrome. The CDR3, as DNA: TGTGCCAGCAGTGAATACCGGTGGGACTCACCCCTCCACTTT. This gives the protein CASSEYRWDSPLHF.